These 28 T cell receptor beta chains share one sample of origin, sequenced in a study of OX40 agonist ivuxolimab in advanced cancers. Using immunoSEQ multiplex PCR, the repertoire was profiled, and TCRdb retains in-frame clones only, with some absent. The sample lists about 83,000 clones, roughly 87% occurring once. The sequencing here drew on CD4+ or CD8+ T cells sorted from blood, taken in a trial of the OX40 agonist ivuxolimab. The receptors were sampled from an adult with an advanced solid tumor such as melanoma, head and neck, liver or kidney cancer.

The rearrangement uses TRBV5-4 and TRBJ2-4, with 8 positions matching TRBD1. This CDR3 comprises 16 residues. The V gene's germline CDR1 is SGHNT and CDR2 YYREEE (reference sequence). V lost 4 bases and J lost 7; bases outside the gene matches: 13. CDR3 in amino acids: CASSGGQGRRDNIQYF. In DNA form, the CDR3 reads TGTGCCAGCAGCGGTGGACAGGGACGGAGAGATAACATTCAGTACTTC.

V and J are TRBV5-1 and TRBJ1-3; D may be TRBD1 (5 bases). The CDR3 loop spans 15 amino acids. V lost 3 bases to trimming and J lost 0 bases, with 10 bases between them. Germline CDR1 and CDR2: SGHRS and YFSETQ. The CDR3 protein is CASSWDGLSGNTIYF. The CDR3 DNA follows: TGCGCCAGCAGCTGGGACGGCCTCTCTGGAAACACCATATATTTT.

J is TRBJ1-1 and V is TRBV30, with unresolved D. CDR3 length equals 12 residues. Germline values: CDR1 GTSNPN, CDR2 SVGIG (reference sequence). Trimming removed 3 bases from V and 4 bases from J, with 9 bases in between. CDR3 sequence (DNA): TGTGCCTGGAGACTTCGGGGCACTGAAGCTTTCTTT. Protein sequence: CAWRLRGTEAFF.

The chain carries TRBV28 and TRBJ1-4; possible D gene TRBD1, 6 bases. Trimming removed 4 bases at V and 8 bases at J, with 17 bases between. The CDR3 has 15 residues. Looked up from germline, CDR1 is MDHEN and CDR2 is SYDVKM. CDR3 amino acids: CASSSIQGRWEKLFF. As DNA, the CDR3 is TGTGCCAGCAGTTCTATACAGGGCAGGTGGGAAAAACTGTTTTTT.

CDR3: CASSLQGAHTEAFF. DNA for the CDR3: TGTGCCAGTAGTCTTCAGGGGGCTCACACTGAAGCTTTCTTT. The chain has TRBV19 and TRBJ1-1; 8 nucleotides align to TRBD1. The CDR3 has 14 residues. J lost 3 bases, V lost 5 bases, and 5 bases had no gene match. The germline gives CDR1 LNHDA, CDR2 SQIVND (reference sequence).

The gene calls are TRBV9 and TRBJ2-7; possibly TRBD1 for D (6 bases). The CDR3 is 17 residues long. Per germline, CDR1 SGDLS and CDR2 YYNGEE. V lost 0 bases, J lost 3 bases, and 19 bases lay in between. The DNA of the CDR3 is TGTGCCAGCAGCGTAGCTACCAGCACCAGGGGTTACTACGAGCAGTACTTC. Translation: CASSVATSTRGYYEQYF.

V is TRBV9 and J is TRBJ2-3; tentative D call: TRBD1 (5 bases). Germline V lookup: CDR1 SGDLS, CDR2 YYNGEE. V was clipped by 6 bases and J by 6 bases, with 11 bases between them. This CDR3 has 12 amino acids. The CDR3 sequence is CASNNGADTQYF. The CDR3, as DNA: TGTGCCAGCAATAATGGGGCGGATACGCAGTATTTT.

The chain employs TRBV4-2 and TRBJ2-2; D possibly corresponds to TRBD1 (5 bases). The V gene lost 1 base and the J gene lost 1 base, with 10 bases spanning the gap. Germline lookup yields CDR1 LGHNA and CDR2 YNFKEQ. The CDR3 runs to 16 residues. CDR3 nucleotides: TGTGCCAGCAGCCAAGGGCTCCAGGGGAACACCGGGGAGCTGTTTTTT. It yields the protein CASSQGLQGNTGELFF.

The genes are TRBV5-8 and TRBJ2-1, with TRBD2 identical over 14 bases. CDR3 length equals 18 residues. Germline CDR1 and CDR2: SGHTS and YDEGEE. V lost 4 bases to trimming and J lost 2 bases; unmatched junction nucleotides: 8. The CDR3 nucleotides are TGTGCCAGCAGCCGAACCGGGACTAGCGGGGGTACCTACAATGAGCAGTTCTTC. Protein: CASSRTGTSGGTYNEQFF.

This chain joins TRBV19 and TRBJ1-2, with a tentative D call TRBD1 (6 bases). The length of the CDR3 is 14 residues. Germline-derived CDR1 and CDR2 are LNHDA and SQIVND (reference sequence). The V end was cut by 2 bases, the J end by 4 bases, with 11 bases between. The CDR3 nucleotides read TGTGCCAGTAGTATACAGGGGCCCTTCTATGGCTACACCTTC. Amino acid sequence: CASSIQGPFYGYTF.

The chain joins TRBV7-2 to TRBJ1-1; D remains ambiguous. Trimming removed 1 base at V and 1 base at J, with 7 bases between. CDR1 is SGHTA, CDR2 FQGNSA, per germline. The CDR3 is 14 residues long. Here the CDR3 DNA reads TGTGCCAGCAGCTTAGTCCGCGAGAACACTGAAGCTTTCTTT. Its protein is CASSLVRENTEAFF.

In nucleotides, the CDR3 is TGTGCCATCAGTGTACAGGGAAAGGAATCTCATGGCTACACCTTC. It specifies CAISVQGKESHGYTF. The chain joins TRBV10-3 to TRBJ1-2, with D possibly matching TRBD1 (6 bases). Trimming took off 4 bases at V and 6 bases at J, with 18 bases between the two ends. Germline CDR1 and CDR2: ENHRY and SYGVKD. The CDR3 runs to 15 residues.

J is TRBJ2-1 and V is TRBV7-2; D may be TRBD2 (7 bases). V was pared by 5 bases and J by 1 base, with 18 bases between. The germline V gene has CDR1 SGHTA and CDR2 FQGNSA. The CDR3 extends over 17 amino acids. The CDR3 nucleotides are TGTGCCAGCAGCCCAGAGGGGGGGCAATGGTCCTACAATGAGCAGTTCTTC. It translates to CASSPEGGQWSYNEQFF.

This clone has only one observation. The chain recombines TRBV11-2 with TRBJ2-3, with D possibly being TRBD2 (6 bases). Germline values: CDR1 SGHAT, CDR2 FQNNGV. Deletions cut 0 bases from V and 4 bases from J, with 14 bases between. This CDR3 contains 16 residues. This chain's CDR3 is CASSLDGAGRSDTQYF. DNA of the CDR3: TGTGCCAGCAGCTTAGATGGGGCAGGGAGGTCAGATACGCAGTATTTT.

The rearrangement links TRBV6-5 to TRBJ1-4, with D possibly being TRBD1 (5 bases). The CDR3 loop spans 14 amino acids. Per germline, CDR1 MNHEY and CDR2 SVGAGI. Trimming left V 5 bases short and J 7 bases short, with 14 bases between. Written as DNA, the CDR3 is TGTGCCAGCAGTGCCGGACAAGGGAGTGAAAAACTGTTTTTT. Residues: CASSAGQGSEKLFF.

This chain links TRBV28 with TRBJ2-5; 8 bases are a match to TRBD2. The CDR3 sequence is 13 residues long. Germline V gene sequence: CDR1 MDHEN, CDR2 SYDVKM. After removal of 8 bases from V and 6 bases from J, the junction contained 8 bases not matched to a gene. The CDR3: CASRSGGVKTQYF. The CDR3 DNA reads TGTGCCAGCCGTTCGGGGGGGGTAAAGACCCAGTACTTC.

This chain joins TRBV30 and TRBJ1-4; 8 bases agree with TRBD1. Germline V gene sequence: CDR1 GTSNPN, CDR2 SVGIG (reference sequence). The CDR3 is 13 residues long. V shed 4 bases and J 5 bases; nucleotides not matched to a gene: 3. The CDR3 loop reads CAWKQGANEKLFF. The CDR3 DNA follows: TGTGCCTGGAAGCAGGGGGCGAATGAAAAACTGTTTTTT.

This chain links TRBV11-3 with TRBJ2-7; maybe TRBD1 (5 bases). Germline V gives CDR1 SGHNT, CDR2 YENEEA. This CDR3 comprises 14 residues. V was clipped by 3 bases and J by 2 bases, with 11 bases between them. In nucleotides, the CDR3 is TGTGCCAGCAGCTTCCAGGGCCCTCCCTACGAGCAGTACTTC. Protein: CASSFQGPPYEQYF.

V and J are TRBV6-5 and TRBJ1-6; the D gene is possibly TRBD1 (5 bases). This CDR3 has 14 amino acids. Germline assignment: CDR1 MNHEY and CDR2 SVGAGI. The germline V and J ends were trimmed by 6 bases and 2 bases, with 8 bases remaining between them. This CDR3 reads CASSGTPYNSPLHF. CDR3 in DNA: TGTGCCAGCAGCGGGACCCCCTATAATTCACCCCTCCACTTT.

This clone was detected a few times. V usage is TRBV18 and J usage is TRBJ2-7, with a possible D match to TRBD1 (5 bases). Per the germline V gene, CDR1 is KGHSH and CDR2 is LQKENI. The CDR3 is 14 residues long. V was clipped by 6 bases and J by 0 bases, with 12 bases between them. Written as DNA, the CDR3 is TGTGCCAGCTCTGACAGTTGGGGCTCCTACGAGCAGTACTTC. Its translation: CASSDSWGSYEQYF.

The chain joins TRBV9 to TRBJ2-5; D perhaps matches TRBD2 (5 bases). The V gene lost 2 bases and the J gene lost 1 base, with 12 bases spanning the gap. This CDR3 spans 15 amino acids. Germline V gene data show CDR1 as SGDLS and CDR2 as YYNGEE. For the CDR3, the DNA is TGTGCCAGCAGCGTCTCAGGAGGCAGCCAAGAGACCCAGTACTTC. The encoded protein is CASSVSGGSQETQYF.

The chain joins TRBV4-3 to TRBJ2-6; TRBD1 agrees at 11 bases. Germline V gene lookup returns CDR1 LGHNA and CDR2 YSLEER. The CDR3 consists of 17 residues. V trimming: 4 bases; J trimming: 1 base; junction bases outside the gene matches: 3. The CDR3 region has the DNA TGCGCCAGCAGCCTAGGGACAGGGGGTTCTGGGGCCAACGTCCTGACTTTC. Amino acids: CASSLGTGGSGANVLTF.

The chain is built from TRBV5-4 and TRBJ2-3; 11 nucleotides line up with TRBD2. The CDR3 has 14 residues. Germline loops: CDR1 SGHNT, CDR2 YYREEE (reference sequence). J was trimmed by 4 bases and V by 9 bases; bases with no gene match: 7. CDR3 nucleotide sequence: TGTGCCACCGATAGCGGGGGGGCAGCAGATACGCAGTATTTT. It is translated as CATDSGGAADTQYF.

J is TRBJ2-2 and V is TRBV6-5; 9 bases line up with TRBD2. Germline V gene sequence: CDR1 MNHEY, CDR2 SVGAGI. The length of the CDR3 is 15 residues. With 9 bases clipped from V and 3 bases from J, the junction kept 8 bases outside the gene matches. The CDR3 loop is CASKGGGGYTGELFF. The CDR3 region has the DNA TGTGCCAGTAAAGGCGGGGGGGGCTACACCGGGGAGCTGTTTTTT.

CDR3 region: CASTWGGSTYNEQFF. The CDR3 region has the DNA TGTGCCAGCACCTGGGGGGGGTCGACCTACAATGAGCAGTTCTTC. The gene calls are TRBV5-4 and TRBJ2-1, with 7 bases fitting TRBD2. The length of the CDR3 is 15 residues. Germline lookup yields CDR1 SGHNT and CDR2 YYREEE (reference sequence). The V and J ends lost 6 bases and 2 bases, in that order; junction bases with no gene match: 8.

This chain joins TRBV4-3 and TRBJ1-6; D remains ambiguous. With 1 base removed from V and 5 bases from J, the gap between germline ends came to 9 bases. The length of the CDR3 is 15 residues. CDR1 and CDR2 from the germline V gene are LGHNA and YSLEER. The CDR3 loop is CASSQAAVNNSPLHF. The CDR3 nucleotides read TGCGCCAGCAGCCAAGCGGCGGTTAATAATTCACCCCTCCACTTT.

The chain is built from TRBV5-1 and TRBJ2-7, with D perhaps being TRBD1 or TRBD2 (5 bases each). The ends were cut back, 4 bases at V and 0 bases at J, with 14 bases in the middle. Germline assignment: CDR1 SGHRS and CDR2 YFSETQ. CDR3 length equals 15 residues. The chain's CDR3 is CASSPWDPSSYEQYF. The CDR3 nucleotides read TGCGCCAGCAGCCCTTGGGACCCGAGCTCCTACGAGCAGTACTTC.

The chain uses TRBV5-8 and TRBJ2-5, with no clear D. The germline CDR1 and CDR2 sequences are SGHTS and YDEGEE. The CDR3 sequence is 16 residues long. V lost 0 bases and J 1 base, leaving 13 bases between the germline ends. CDR3 in DNA: TGTGCCAGCAGCTTGGGGGCAGCCACGATCCAAGAGACCCAGTACTTC. Translated: CASSLGAATIQETQYF.